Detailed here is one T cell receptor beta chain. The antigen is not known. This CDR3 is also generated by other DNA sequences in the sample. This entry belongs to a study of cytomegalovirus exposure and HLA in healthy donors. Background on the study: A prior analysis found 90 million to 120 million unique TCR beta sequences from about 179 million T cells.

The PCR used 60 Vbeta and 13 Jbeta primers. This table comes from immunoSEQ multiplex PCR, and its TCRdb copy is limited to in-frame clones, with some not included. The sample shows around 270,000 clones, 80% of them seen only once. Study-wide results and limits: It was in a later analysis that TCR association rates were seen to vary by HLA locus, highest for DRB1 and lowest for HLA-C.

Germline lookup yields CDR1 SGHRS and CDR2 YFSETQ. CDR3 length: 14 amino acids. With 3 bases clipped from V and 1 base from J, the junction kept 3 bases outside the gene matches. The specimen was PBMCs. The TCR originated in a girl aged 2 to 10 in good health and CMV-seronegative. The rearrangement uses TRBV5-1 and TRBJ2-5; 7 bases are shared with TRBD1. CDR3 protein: CASSSQGVQETQYF. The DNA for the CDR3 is TGCGCCAGCAGCTCTCAGGGGGTCCAAGAGACCCAGTACTTC.